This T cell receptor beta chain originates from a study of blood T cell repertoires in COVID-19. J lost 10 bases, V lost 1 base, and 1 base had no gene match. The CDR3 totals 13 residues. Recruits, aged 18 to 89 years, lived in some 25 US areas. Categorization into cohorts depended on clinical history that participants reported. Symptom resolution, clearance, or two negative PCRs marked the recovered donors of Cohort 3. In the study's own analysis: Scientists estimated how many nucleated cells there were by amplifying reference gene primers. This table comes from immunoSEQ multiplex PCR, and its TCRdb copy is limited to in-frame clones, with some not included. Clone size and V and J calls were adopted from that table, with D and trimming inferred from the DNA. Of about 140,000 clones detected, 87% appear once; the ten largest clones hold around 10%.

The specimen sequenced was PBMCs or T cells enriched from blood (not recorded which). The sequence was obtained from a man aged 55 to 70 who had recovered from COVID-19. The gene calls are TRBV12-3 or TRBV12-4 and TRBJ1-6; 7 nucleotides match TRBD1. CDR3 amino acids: CASSLEQGSPLHF. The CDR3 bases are TGTGCCAGCAGTTTAGAACAGGGGTCACCCCTCCACTTT.